These T cell receptor beta chains were read from a single sample in a study of metastatic and nonmetastatic thyroid tumors. TCRdb reprocessed the PCR reads using MiXCR. The sample has about 19,000 clones; approximately 34% are singletons. Sequencing was carried out using tumor tissue. Source of these receptors: a female donor with papillary thyroid cancer or a benign thyroid nodule (not recorded which). Some clones in this sample may be carry-over from other donors' samples. CDR3s leave out the opening cysteine and the closing phenylalanine or tryptophan.

v_gene	j_gene	CDR3aa
TRBV19	TRBJ1-1	ASISTAEAF
TRBV12-3/TRBV12-4	TRBJ1-5	ASRRDGASLQH
TRBV6-2/TRBV6-3	TRBJ2-2	ASSYSGLAGGINTGELF
TRBV12-3/TRBV12-4	TRBJ2-1	ASSRRQVQL
TRBV6-1	TRBJ1-1	ASSVELSPGEAF
TRBV12-3/TRBV12-4	TRBJ2-1	ASRFGGVYNEQF
TRBV4-1	TRBJ1-4	ASSQESATNEKLF
TRBV15	TRBJ1-3	ATSRRGPRNTIY
TRBV30	TRBJ1-2	AWSVLGRGYGYT
TRBV2	TRBJ2-7	ASSEERASYEQY
TRBV5-1	TRBJ2-7	ASSLAGLAMGYEQY
TRBV5-1	TRBJ2-7	ASSLQGRSYEQY
TRBV6-1	TRBJ1-3	ASGDRYSGNTIY
TRBV10-3	TRBJ1-1	AISESWGTEAF
TRBV7-9	TRBJ1-5	ASSLGDRSNQPQH
TRBV7-8	TRBJ2-6	ASLPGRAGAGANVLT